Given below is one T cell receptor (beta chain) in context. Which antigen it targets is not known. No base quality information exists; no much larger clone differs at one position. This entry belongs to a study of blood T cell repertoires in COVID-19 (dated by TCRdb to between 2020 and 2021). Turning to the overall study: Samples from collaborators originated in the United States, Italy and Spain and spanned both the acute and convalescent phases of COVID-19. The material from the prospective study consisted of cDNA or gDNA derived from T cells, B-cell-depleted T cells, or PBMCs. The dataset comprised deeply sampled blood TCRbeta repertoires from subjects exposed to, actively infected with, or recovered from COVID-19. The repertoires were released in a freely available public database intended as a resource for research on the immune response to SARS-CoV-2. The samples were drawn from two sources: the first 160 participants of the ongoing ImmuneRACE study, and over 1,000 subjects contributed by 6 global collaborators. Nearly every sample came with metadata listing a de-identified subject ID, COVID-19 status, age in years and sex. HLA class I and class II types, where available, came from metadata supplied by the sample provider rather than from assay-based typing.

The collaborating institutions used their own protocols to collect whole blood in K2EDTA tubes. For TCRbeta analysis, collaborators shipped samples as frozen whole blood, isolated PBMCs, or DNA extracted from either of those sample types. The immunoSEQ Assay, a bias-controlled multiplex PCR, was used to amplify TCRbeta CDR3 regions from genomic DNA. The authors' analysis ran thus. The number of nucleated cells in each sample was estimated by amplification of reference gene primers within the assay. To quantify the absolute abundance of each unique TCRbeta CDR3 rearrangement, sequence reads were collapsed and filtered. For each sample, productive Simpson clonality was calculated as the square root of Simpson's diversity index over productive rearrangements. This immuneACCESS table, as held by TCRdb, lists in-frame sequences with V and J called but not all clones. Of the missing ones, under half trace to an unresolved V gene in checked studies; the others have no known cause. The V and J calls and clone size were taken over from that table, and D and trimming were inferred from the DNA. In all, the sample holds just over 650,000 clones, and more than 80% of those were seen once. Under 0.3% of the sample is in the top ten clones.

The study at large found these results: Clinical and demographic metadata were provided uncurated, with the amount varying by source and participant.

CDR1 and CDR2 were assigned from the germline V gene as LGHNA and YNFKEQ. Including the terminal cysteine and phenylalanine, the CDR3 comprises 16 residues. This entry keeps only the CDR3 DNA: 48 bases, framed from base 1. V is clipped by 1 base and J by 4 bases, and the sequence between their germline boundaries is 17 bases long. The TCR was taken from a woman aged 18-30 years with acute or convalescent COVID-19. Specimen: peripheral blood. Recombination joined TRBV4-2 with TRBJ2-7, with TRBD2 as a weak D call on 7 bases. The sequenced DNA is TGTGCCAGCAGCCAAGTGTCGGGGGGCTCCGGGTACGAGCAGTACTTC. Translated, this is CASSQVSGGSGYEQYF.